This TCR beta chain stems from a study of cytomegalovirus exposure and HLA in healthy donors. About the research overall: HLA-typed donors were the source of about 85 million unique TCRs held in an early data release. Points from the study as a whole: For most TCR beta V segments, an earlier analysis put the productive rate at about 90% or about 30% of the time. Specific recognition of CMV antigens was confirmed in vitro for a few chains (all CMV-associated). Accurate prediction of HLA-A and HLA-B alleles (for most subjects) was reportedly achieved from TCR beta sequences.

With 1 base removed from V and 10 bases from J, the gap between germline ends came to 16 bases. CDR3 length equals 14 residues. CDR1 is SEHNR and CDR2 is FQNEAQ in the germline V gene (reference sequence). With 60 Vbeta and 13 Jbeta primers, the PCR was carried out. The data were produced by immunoSEQ multiplex PCR, yet TCRdb's version contains in-frame clones alone and is incomplete. The sample lists 140,000 to 150,000 clones, approximately 80% occurring once. On this clone itself: Its specificity is not known.

This receptor was identified in a female donor in good health and CMV-seronegative. The rearrangement joins TRBV7-9 to TRBJ1-2; tentatively, D is TRBD1 (6 bases). Sequencing input: PBMCs. The CDR3 region is CASSLEGVRVNYTF. The CDR3 DNA follows: TGTGCCAGCAGCTTAGAGGGGGTTCGAGTGAACTACACCTTC.